This TCR beta chain was obtained from a study of blood T cell repertoires in COVID-19. As for the study in general: There were acute and convalescent COVID-19 samples, and they came from the United States, Italy and Spain. The analysed material was cDNA or gDNA that came from T cells, B-cell-depleted T cells, or PBMCs.

How the authors handled the data: Reference gene primer amplification gave estimated nucleated cell counts. Generated by immunoSEQ multiplex PCR, the TCRdb table keeps only in-frame clones and is missing some. V, J and clone size were drawn from that table, and D and trimming were deduced from the DNA. In the table there are 120,000 to 150,000 clones, 87% of which are singletons. This clone was seen a few times. Germline trimming cut 3 bases from V and 4 bases from J; bases unmatched to any gene: 12. This CDR3 is 16 amino acids long. Germline V gives CDR1 SGHRS, CDR2 YFSETQ. Sequenced material: peripheral blood. The TCR comes from a woman in her 50s with acute or convalescent COVID-19. The chain recombines TRBV5-1 with TRBJ1-2, with 7 bases aligning to TRBD1. The CDR3 DNA reads TGCGCCAGCAGCTCTAATCTCGGGACAGAGAGCTATGGCTACACCTTC. Translation gives CASSSNLGTESYGYTF.